Listed below are T cell receptor beta chains from one sample, sequenced in a study of blood T cell repertoires in COVID-19. The data were produced by immunoSEQ multiplex PCR, yet TCRdb's version contains in-frame clones alone and is incomplete. The sample contains approximately 140,000 clones, approximately 92% of which appear only once. Input material: peripheral blood. These TCRs come from a man in his late teens or twenties with COVID-19, enrolled during active disease. Both conserved end residues are part of each CDR3. Fields, in order: D gene, V gene, clone size, J gene, CDR3 DNA, CDR3 protein. D genes are given only for firm matches. Clone size is given for some rows only: seen once, a few or many times, or a class if the clone is expanded.

TRBD1,TRBV5-1,once,TRBJ2-7,TGCGCCAGCAGCTTCGGGGACAGCCTCTACGAGCAGTACTTC,CASSFGDSLYEQYF
NA,TRBV11-3,NA,TRBJ1-1,TGTGCCAGCAGCCCCCGGGGAGGGAGAGACACTGAAGCTTTCTTT,CASSPRGGRDTEAFF
TRBD1,TRBV28,NA,TRBJ1-2,TGTGCCAGCAGTTTAGGAGACAGGGTAGTCACCACTAACTATGGCTACACCTTC,CASSLGDRVVTTNYGYTF
NA,TRBV3-1/TRBV3-2,NA,TRBJ1-4,TGTGCCAGCAGCGAGTACAGGGACCCTAATGAAAAACTGTTTTTT,CASSEYRDPNEKLFF
NA,TRBV5-1,NA,TRBJ2-5,TGCGCCAGCAGCTTGGTGGGGGCGCCAGAAGAGACCCAGTACTTC,CASSLVGAPEETQYF
TRBD1,TRBV18,NA,TRBJ1-4,TGTGCCAGCTCGCTACAGGGGGCCAATGAAAAACTGTTTTTT,CASSLQGANEKLFF
TRBD2,TRBV27,few,TRBJ2-1,TGTGCCAGCAGTTTAACCCCGGGACTAGCGGGAATCCATGAGCAGTTCTTC,CASSLTPGLAGIHEQFF
TRBD1,TRBV5-3,NA,TRBJ2-7,TGTGCCAGAAGCTCCCCCAGACAGGGGTTTTGGTACGAGCAGTACTTC,CARSSPRQGFWYEQYF
NA,TRBV6-6,once,TRBJ2-3,TGTGCCAGCAGTTACTGGGCGGGAAACACAGATACGCAGTATTTT,CASSYWAGNTDTQYF
NA,TRBV4-1,NA,TRBJ1-1,TGCGCCAGCAGCCAAGAGGCGGGGACCATGAACACTGAAGCTTTCTTT,CASSQEAGTMNTEAFF
NA,TRBV3-1/TRBV3-2,NA,TRBJ2-2,TGTGCCAGCAGCCAAGTCGTCCGTCAGGCGAACACCGGGGAGCTGTTTTTT,CASSQVVRQANTGELFF
TRBD1,TRBV19,NA,TRBJ2-5,TGTGCCAGTAGTATTCAGGGTGGGGACAGGGGACCGCAGGAGACCCAGTACTTC,CASSIQGGDRGPQETQYF
NA,TRBV7-2,NA,TRBJ2-7,TGTGCCAGCAGCTCCCCCCTAGCCTACGAGCAGTACTTC,CASSSPLAYEQYF
NA,TRBV10-3,NA,TRBJ1-3,TGTGCCATCAGTGAGTCGGGGAGGAGGAAACTCTCTGGAAACACCATATATTTT,CAISESGRRKLSGNTIYF
TRBD1,TRBV5-8,NA,TRBJ1-6,TGTGCCAGCAGCTTATCAGGGGGCTCTCGGCCCCTCCACTTT,CASSLSGGSRPLHF
TRBD2,TRBV5-1,NA,TRBJ2-3,TGCGCCAGCAGCTTGGATGGCGGGAGGGCCCCAGATACGCAGTATTTT,CASSLDGGRAPDTQYF